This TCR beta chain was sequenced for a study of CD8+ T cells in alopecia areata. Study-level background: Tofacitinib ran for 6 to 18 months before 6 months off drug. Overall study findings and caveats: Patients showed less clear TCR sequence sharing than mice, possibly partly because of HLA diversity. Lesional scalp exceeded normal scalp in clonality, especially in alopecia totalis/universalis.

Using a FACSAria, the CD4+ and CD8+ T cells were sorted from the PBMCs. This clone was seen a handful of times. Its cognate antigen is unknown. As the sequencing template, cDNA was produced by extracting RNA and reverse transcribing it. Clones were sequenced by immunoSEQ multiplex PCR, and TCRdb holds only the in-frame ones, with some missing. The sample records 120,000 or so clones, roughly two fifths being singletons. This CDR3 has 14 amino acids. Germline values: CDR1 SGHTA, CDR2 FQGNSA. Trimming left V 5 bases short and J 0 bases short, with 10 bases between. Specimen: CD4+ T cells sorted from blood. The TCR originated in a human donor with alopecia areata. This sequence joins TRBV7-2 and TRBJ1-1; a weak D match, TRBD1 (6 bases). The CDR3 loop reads CASSRQAMNTEAFF. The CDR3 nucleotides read TGTGCCAGCAGCCGACAGGCTATGAACACTGAAGCTTTCTTT.